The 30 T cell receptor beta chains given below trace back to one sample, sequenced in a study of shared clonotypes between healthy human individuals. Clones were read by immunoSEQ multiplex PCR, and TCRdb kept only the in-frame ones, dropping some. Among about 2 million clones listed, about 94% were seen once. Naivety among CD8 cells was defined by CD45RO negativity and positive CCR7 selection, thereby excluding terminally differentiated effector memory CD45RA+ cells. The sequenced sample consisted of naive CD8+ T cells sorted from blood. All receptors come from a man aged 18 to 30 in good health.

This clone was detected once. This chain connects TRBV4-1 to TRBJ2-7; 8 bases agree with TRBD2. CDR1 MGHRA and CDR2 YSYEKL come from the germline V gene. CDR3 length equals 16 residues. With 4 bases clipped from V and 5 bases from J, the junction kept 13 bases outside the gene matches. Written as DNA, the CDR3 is TGCGCCAGCAGCCGGAGCCTAGCGGGCGGATTCGACGAGCAGTACTTC. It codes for CASSRSLAGGFDEQYF.

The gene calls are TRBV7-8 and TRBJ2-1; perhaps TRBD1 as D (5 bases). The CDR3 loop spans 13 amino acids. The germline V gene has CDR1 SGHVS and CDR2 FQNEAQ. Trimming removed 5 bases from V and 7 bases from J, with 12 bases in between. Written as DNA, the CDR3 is TGTGCCAGCAGCACCGACAGTCTGAATGAGCAGTTCTTC. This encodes CASSTDSLNEQFF.

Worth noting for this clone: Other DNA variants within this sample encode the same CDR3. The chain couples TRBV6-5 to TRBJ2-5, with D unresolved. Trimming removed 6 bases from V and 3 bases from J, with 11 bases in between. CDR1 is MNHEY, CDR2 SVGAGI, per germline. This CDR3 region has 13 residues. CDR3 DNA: TGTGCCAGCAGCTCAACTTCGGAAGAGACCCAGTACTTC. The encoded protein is CASSSTSEETQYF.

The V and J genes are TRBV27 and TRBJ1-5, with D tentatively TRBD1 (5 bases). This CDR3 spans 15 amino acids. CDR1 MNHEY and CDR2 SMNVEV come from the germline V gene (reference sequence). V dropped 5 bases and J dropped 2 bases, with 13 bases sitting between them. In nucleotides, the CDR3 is TGTGCCAGCAGTCCCCCCGGCAGGGGCAATCAGCCCCAGCATTTT. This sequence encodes CASSPPGRGNQPQHF.

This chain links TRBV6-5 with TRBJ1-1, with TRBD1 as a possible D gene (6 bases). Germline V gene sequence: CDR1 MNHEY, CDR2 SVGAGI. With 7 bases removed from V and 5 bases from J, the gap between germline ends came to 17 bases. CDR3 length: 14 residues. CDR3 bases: TGTGCCAGCACCATCAGGGGTCTTGGGACTGAAGCTTTCTTT. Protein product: CASTIRGLGTEAFF.

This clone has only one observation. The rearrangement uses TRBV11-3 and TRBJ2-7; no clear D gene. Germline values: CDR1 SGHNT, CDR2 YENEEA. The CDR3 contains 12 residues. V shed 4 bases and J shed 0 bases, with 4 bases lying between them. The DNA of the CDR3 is TGTGCCAGCAGCTCCGGCTCCTACGAGCAGTACTTC. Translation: CASSSGSYEQYF.

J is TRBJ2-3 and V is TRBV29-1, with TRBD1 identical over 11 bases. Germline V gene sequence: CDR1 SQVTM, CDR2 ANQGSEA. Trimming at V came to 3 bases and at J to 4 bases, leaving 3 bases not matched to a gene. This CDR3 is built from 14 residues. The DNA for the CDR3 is TGCAGCGTTGACCTGGGACAGGGGGCAGATACGCAGTATTTT. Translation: CSVDLGQGADTQYF.

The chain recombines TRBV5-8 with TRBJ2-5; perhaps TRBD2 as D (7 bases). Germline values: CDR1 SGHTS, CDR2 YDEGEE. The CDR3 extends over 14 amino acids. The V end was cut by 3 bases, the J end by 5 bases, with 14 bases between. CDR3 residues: CASSWAGGPETQYF. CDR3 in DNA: TGTGCCAGCAGCTGGGCCGGGGGGCCGGAGACCCAGTACTTC.

This chain's CDR3 is CASSYGASGGSYEQYF. CDR3 nucleotides: TGCGCCAGCAGTTATGGGGCTAGCGGGGGCTCCTACGAGCAGTACTTC. This chain connects TRBV10-2 to TRBJ2-7, with 10 bases lining up with TRBD2. In germline, CDR1 is WSHSY, CDR2 SAAADI. J gave up 0 bases and V 5 bases, and 7 bases lay outside the gene matches. CDR3 length equals 16 residues.

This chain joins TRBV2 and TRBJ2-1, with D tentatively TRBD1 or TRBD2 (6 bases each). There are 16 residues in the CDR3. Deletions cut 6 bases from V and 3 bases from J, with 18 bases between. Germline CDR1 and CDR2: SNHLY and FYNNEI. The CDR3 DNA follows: TGTGCCAGCAGCGAAATAAGGGGGGAACTCTACAATGAGCAGTTCTTC. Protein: CASSEIRGELYNEQFF.

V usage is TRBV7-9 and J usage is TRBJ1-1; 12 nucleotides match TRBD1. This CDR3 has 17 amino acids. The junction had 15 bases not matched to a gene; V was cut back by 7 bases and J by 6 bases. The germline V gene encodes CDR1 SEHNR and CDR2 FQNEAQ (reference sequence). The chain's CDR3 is CASNPPAGQGALAEAFF. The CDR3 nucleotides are TGTGCCAGCAACCCCCCTGCGGGACAGGGGGCGTTAGCTGAAGCTTTCTTT.

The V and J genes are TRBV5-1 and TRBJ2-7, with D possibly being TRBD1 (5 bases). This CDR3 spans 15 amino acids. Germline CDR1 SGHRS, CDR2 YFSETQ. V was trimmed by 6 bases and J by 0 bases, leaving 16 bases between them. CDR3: CASKSGDSLSYEQYF. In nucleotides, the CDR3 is TGCGCCAGCAAGTCAGGCGACAGCCTCTCCTACGAGCAGTACTTC.

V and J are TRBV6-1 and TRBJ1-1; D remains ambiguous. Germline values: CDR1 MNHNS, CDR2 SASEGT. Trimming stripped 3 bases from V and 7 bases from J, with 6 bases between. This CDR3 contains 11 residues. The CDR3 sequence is CASSEDGEAFF. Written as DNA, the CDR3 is TGTGCCAGCAGTGAGGACGGTGAAGCTTTCTTT.

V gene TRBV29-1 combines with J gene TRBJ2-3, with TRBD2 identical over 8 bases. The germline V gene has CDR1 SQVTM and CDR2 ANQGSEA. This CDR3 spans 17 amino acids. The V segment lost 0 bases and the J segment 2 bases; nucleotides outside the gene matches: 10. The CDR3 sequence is CSVEDSTGGGITDTQYF. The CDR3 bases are TGCAGCGTTGAAGATTCGACGGGAGGGGGAATCACAGATACGCAGTATTTT.

This CDR3 is CASSFPGSSYNEQFF. The CDR3, as DNA: TGTGCCAGCAGCTTTCCGGGGTCCTCCTACAATGAGCAGTTCTTC. The chain recombines TRBV5-6 with TRBJ2-1; tentatively, D is TRBD2 (5 bases). The CDR3 consists of 15 residues. Germline V lookup: CDR1 SGHDT, CDR2 YYEEEE. The V end was cut by 2 bases, the J end by 0 bases, with 9 bases between.

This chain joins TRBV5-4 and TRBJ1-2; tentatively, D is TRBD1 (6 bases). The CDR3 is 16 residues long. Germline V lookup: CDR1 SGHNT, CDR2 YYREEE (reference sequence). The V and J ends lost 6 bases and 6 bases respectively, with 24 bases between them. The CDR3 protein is CASTLLQGGYGDGYTF. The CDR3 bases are TGTGCCAGCACCCTACTACAGGGAGGTTATGGGGATGGCTACACCTTC.

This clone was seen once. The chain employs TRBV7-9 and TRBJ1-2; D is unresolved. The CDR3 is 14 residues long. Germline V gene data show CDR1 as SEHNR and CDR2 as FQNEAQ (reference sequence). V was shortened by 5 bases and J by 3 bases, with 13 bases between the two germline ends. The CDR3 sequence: CASSPTEEYYGYTF. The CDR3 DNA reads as TGTGCCAGCAGCCCTACTGAAGAATACTATGGCTACACCTTC.

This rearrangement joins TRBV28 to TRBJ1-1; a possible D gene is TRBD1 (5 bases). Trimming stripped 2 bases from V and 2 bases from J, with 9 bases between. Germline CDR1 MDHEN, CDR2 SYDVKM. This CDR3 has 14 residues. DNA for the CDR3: TGTGCCAGCAGTTTACGACAGTTCAACACTGAAGCTTTCTTT. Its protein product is CASSLRQFNTEAFF.

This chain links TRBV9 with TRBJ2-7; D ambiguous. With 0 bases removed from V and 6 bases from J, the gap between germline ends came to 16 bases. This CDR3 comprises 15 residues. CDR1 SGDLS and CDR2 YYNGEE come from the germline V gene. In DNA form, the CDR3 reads TGTGCCAGCAGCGTAGCGGGCCGGTGGGAAGCCGAGCAGTACTTC. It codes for CASSVAGRWEAEQYF.

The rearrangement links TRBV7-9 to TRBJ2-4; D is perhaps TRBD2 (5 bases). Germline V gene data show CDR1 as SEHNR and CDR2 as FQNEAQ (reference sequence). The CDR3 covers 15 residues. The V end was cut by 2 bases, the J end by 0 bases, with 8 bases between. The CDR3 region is CASSLSRGAKNIQYF. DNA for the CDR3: TGTGCCAGCAGCTTAAGTCGGGGAGCCAAAAACATTCAGTACTTC.

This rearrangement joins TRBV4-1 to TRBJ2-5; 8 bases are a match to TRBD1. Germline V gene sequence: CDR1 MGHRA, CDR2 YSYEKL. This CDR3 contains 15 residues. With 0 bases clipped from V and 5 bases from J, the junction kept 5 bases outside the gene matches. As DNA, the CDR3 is TGCGCCAGCAGCCAAGAGGCCGGACAGGGTGAGACCCAGTACTTC. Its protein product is CASSQEAGQGETQYF.

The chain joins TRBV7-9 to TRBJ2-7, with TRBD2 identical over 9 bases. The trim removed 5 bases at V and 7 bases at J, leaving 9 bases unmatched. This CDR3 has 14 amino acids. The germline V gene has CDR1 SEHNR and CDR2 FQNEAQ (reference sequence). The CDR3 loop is CASSQGAGGGEQYF. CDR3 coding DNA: TGTGCCAGCAGCCAAGGGGCGGGAGGGGGTGAGCAGTACTTC. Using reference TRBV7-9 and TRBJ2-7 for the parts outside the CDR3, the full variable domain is DTGVSQNPRHKITKRGQNVTFRCDPISEHNRLYWYRQTLGQGPEFLTYFQNEAQLEKSRLLSDRFSAERPKGSFSTLEIQRTEQGDSAMYLCASSQGAGGGEQYFGPGTRLTVT.

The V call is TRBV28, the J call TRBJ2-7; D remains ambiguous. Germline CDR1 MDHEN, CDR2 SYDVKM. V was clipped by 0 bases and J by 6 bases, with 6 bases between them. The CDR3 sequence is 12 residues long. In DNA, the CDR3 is TGTGCCAGCAGTTTATGGTCCCGCGAGCAGTACTTC. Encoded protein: CASSLWSREQYF.

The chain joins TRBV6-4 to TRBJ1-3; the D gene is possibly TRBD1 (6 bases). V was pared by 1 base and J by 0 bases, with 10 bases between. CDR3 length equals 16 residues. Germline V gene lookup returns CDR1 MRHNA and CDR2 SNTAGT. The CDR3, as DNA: TGTGCCAGCAGTGACTTACAGGGCGACTCTGGAAACACCATATATTTT. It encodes CASSDLQGDSGNTIYF.

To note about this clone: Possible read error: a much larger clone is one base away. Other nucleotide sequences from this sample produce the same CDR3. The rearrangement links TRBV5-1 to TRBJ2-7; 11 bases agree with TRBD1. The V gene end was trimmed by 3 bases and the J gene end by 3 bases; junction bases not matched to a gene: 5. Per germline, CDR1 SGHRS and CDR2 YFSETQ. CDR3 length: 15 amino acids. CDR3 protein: CASSSPGQGVYEQYF. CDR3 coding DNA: TGCGCCAGCAGCTCCCCGGGACAGGGGGTCTACGAGCAGTACTTC.

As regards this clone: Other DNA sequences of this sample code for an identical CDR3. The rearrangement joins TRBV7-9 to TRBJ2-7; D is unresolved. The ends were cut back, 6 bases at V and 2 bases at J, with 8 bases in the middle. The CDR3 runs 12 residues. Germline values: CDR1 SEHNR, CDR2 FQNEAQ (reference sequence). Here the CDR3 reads CASSSETYEQYF. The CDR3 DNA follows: TGTGCCAGCAGTTCGGAGACCTACGAGCAGTACTTC.

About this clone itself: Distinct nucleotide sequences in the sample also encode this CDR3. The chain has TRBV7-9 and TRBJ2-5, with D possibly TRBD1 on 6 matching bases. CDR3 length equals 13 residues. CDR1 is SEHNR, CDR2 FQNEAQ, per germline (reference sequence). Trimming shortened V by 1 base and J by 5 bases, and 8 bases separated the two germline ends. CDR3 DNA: TGTGCCAGCAGCTTAGTTCAGGGGGAGACCCAGTACTTC. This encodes CASSLVQGETQYF.

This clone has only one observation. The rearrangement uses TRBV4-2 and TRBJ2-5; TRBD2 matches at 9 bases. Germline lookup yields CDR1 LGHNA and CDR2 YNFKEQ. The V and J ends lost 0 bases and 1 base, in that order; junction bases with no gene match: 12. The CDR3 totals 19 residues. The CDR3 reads CASSQEPSGTSYIQETQYF. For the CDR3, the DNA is TGTGCCAGCAGCCAAGAGCCCTCCGGGACTAGCTATATCCAAGAGACCCAGTACTTC.

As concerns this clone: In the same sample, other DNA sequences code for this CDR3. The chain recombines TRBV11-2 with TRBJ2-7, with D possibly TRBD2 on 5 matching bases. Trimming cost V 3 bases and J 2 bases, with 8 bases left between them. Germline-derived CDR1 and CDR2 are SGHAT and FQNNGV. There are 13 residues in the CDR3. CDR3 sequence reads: CASSFGLPYEQYF. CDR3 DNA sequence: TGTGCCAGCAGCTTTGGACTCCCCTACGAGCAGTACTTC. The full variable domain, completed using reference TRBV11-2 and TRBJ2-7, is EAGVAQSPRYKIIEKRQSVAFWCNPISGHATLYWYQQILGQGPKLLIQFQNNGVVDDSQLPKDRFSAERLKGVDSTLKIQPAKLEDSAVYLCASSFGLPYEQYFGPGTRLTVT.

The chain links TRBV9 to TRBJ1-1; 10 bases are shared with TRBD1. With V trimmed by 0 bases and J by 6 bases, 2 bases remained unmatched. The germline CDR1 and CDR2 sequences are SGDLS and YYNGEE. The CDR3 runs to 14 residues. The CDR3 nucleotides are TGTGCCAGCAGCGTAGCGGGGACAGGGGCTGAAGCTTTCTTT. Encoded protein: CASSVAGTGAEAFF.